The next 9 T cell receptor beta chains were all read from a single sample in a study of blood T cell repertoires in COVID-19. Libraries were prepared by immunoSEQ multiplex PCR; TCRdb keeps only in-frame clonotypes and omits some of them. The sample lists a few hundred thousand clones; around 89% were seen once. The sequencing sample was made of PBMCs or T cells enriched from blood (not recorded which). The receptor source for this set is a woman in her twenties or thirties who had recovered from COVID-19.

The gene calls are TRBV11-3 and TRBJ2-1; perhaps TRBD1 as D (6 bases). The germline CDR1 and CDR2 sequences are SGHNT and YENEEA. V lost 5 bases and J lost 8, with 16 bases in between. The CDR3 length is 14 residues. CDR3 amino acids: CASSPQGFGYEQFF. Written as DNA, the CDR3 is TGTGCCAGCAGCCCTCAGGGGTTTGGGTATGAGCAGTTCTTC.

V gene TRBV28 combines with J gene TRBJ1-3, with D possibly matching TRBD1 (5 bases). Germline lookup yields CDR1 MDHEN and CDR2 SYDVKM. The V end was cut by 2 bases, the J end by 0 bases, with 11 bases between. The CDR3 runs to 16 residues. The CDR3 sequence: CASSLKFGGSGNTIYF. DNA for the CDR3: TGTGCCAGCAGTTTAAAGTTCGGGGGCTCTGGAAACACCATATATTTT.

The chain has TRBV20-1 and TRBJ2-1; TRBD2 is a possible D gene (5 bases). V was cut by 3 bases and J by 4 bases, with 13 bases left in between. The CDR3 is made up of 14 amino acids. CDR1 is DFQATT and CDR2 is SNEGSKA in the germline V gene (reference sequence). CDR3 coding DNA: TGCAGTGCTAGTACTACTCGGGGATACAATGAGCAGTTCTTC. It specifies CSASTTRGYNEQFF.

The gene calls are TRBV21-1 and TRBJ1-5; the table names TRBD1, a call not compared with the DNA. TRBV21-1 has pseudogene status. CDR3 length equals 18 residues. The CDR3: CASSNPSNRDRGYQPQHF. Here the CDR3 DNA reads TGTGCCAGCAGCAACCCTTCAAACCGGGACAGGGGATATCAGCCCCAGCATTTT.

The chain couples TRBV7-8 to TRBJ2-1; 10 positions match TRBD2. Germline V gene data show CDR1 as SGHVS and CDR2 as FQNEAQ. The CDR3 runs to 17 residues. V dropped 5 bases and J dropped 0; count of bases not matched to a gene: 7. CDR3 in amino acids: CASSLQTSGYSYNEQFF. The CDR3, as DNA: TGTGCCAGCAGCCTTCAGACTAGCGGGTACTCCTACAATGAGCAGTTCTTC.

The chain is built from TRBV7-2 and TRBJ2-7, with D tentatively TRBD2 (6 bases). V was pared by 5 bases and J by 3 bases, with 17 bases between. CDR1 is SGHTA, CDR2 FQGNSA, per germline. The CDR3 is 15 residues long. The chain's CDR3 is CASSISGTPFYEQYF. The CDR3 region has the DNA TGTGCCAGCAGCATCTCCGGGACTCCGTTCTACGAGCAGTACTTC.

This chain uses TRBV5-5 with TRBJ2-7; D possibly corresponds to TRBD1 (6 bases). The CDR3 extends over 13 amino acids. CDR1 and CDR2 from the germline V gene are SGHKS and YYEKEE (reference sequence). V lost 4 bases and J 4 bases, leaving 12 bases between the germline ends. In DNA form, the CDR3 reads TGTGCCAGCAGCCGCGGACAGAAGTACGAGCAGTACTTC. It translates to CASSRGQKYEQYF.

This chain joins TRBV6-2 or TRBV6-3 and TRBJ1-1; no definite D call. This CDR3 is built from 16 residues. V gave up 0 bases and J gave up 6 bases, with 17 bases separating them. Germline values: CDR1 MNHEY, CDR2 SVGEGT. CDR3 nucleotide sequence: TGTGCCAGCAGTTACTCTTCACAGAGAAGTTGGGCTGAAGCTTTCTTT. The encoded protein is CASSYSSQRSWAEAFF.

With regard to this clone: A junction end diverges from the germline sequence, so it may reflect a read error. The gene calls are TRBV7-7 and TRBJ2-2; D call uncertain. The CDR3 is made up of 16 amino acids. Germline V gene lookup returns CDR1 SSHAT and CDR2 FNYEAQ (reference sequence). The CDR3 DNA follows: TGTGCTAGCAGCCCGAGGCGTAGTCCGAACACCGGGGAGCTGTTTTTT. It is translated as CASSPRRSPNTGELFF.